This TCR beta chain was captured in a study of vaccination and CD4 T cells after COVID-19. The wider study: Post-COVID samples were collected a median about 3.5 months following diagnosis, spanning 35 to 161.

Germline CDR1 reads SEHNR; CDR2 reads FQNEAQ (reference sequence). The CDR3 is 13 amino acids. V lost 8 bases to trimming and J lost 6 bases; unmatched junction nucleotides: 8. CD4+ T cells that had been cultured provided DNA sequenced with the Oncomine TCR Beta short-read assay. MiXCR was run by TCRdb on the PCR reads, yielding one entry per CDR3 protein. Of roughly 12,000 distinct CDR3 sequences in the sample, 45% to 55% were seen once. This clonotype was recorded a few times. The target antigen is unknown. The treatment is: approximately nine-day PBMC culture with coronavirus spike peptide pools or control peptides (ViraFEST assay).

J is TRBJ2-7 and V is TRBV7-9, with 9 bases that match TRBD1. The origin of this receptor is a human donor who had recovered from COVID-19. Sequenced: CD4+ T cells from blood, cultured in vitro. Written as DNA, the CDR3 is TGTGCCAGCGGGCGGGACAGGGCCTCCGAGCAGTACTTC. The encoded protein is CASGRDRASEQYF.